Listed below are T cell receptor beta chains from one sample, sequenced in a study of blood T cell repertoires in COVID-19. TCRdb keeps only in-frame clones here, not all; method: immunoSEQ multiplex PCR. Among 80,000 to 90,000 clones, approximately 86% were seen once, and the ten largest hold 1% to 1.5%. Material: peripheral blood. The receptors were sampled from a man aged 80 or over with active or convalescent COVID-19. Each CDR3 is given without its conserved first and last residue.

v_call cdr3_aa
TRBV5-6 ASSIGQAYEQY
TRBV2 ASSEASTGGANSPLH
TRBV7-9 ASSPGGYTGELF
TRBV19 ASSIGREGENEQY
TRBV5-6 ASSQDWAGNTIY
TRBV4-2 ASRPTQTGYNSPLH
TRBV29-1 SVDQTSGGYGEQF
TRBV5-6 ASSSATVHSPLH
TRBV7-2 ASSPNSGTFSYEQY
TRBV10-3 AGTSGVDYTQY
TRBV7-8 ASSLPGGAATEAF
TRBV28 ASSFSARAYGETQY
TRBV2 ASSDRGIEKLF
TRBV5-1 ASSLGQGANYGYT
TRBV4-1 ASSLQEYSNQPQH
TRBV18 ASSPTYRSSYEQY
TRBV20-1 SAKGNEQF
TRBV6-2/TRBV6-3 ASSSNLDRGRNYGYT
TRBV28 ASLQGYEQF
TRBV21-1 ASSKMAGAYGVNTEAF
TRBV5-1 ASSLELSYEQY
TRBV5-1 ASSLDGDGYT
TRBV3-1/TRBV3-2 ASSQASGSTTGELF
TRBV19 ASSYGVGTEAF
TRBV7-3 ASSLTRDNEQF
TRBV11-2 ASSLRTDFSYNEQF
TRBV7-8 ASSLAGGAGLNTGELF
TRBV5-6 ASSFRLVGNEQF
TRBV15 ATSRVASAGTDTQY
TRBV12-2 ASRFRGLTLH
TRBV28 ARTAGSEGYT
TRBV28 ASTLTGSNTEAF
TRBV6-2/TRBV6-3 ASSSRRGKLF
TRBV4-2 ASSQEAGRGYEQY
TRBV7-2 ASSSGLAGGQETQY
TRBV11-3 ASSSGGDEQY
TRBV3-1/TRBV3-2 ASSQGTGHYGYT
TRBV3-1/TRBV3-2 ASSQVWQAETQY
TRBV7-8 ASSWTGITEAF
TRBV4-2 ASSQAGTGGNEKLF
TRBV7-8 ASSFLRLAGGYEGERETQY